This T cell receptor beta chain was recorded in a study of blood T cell repertoires in COVID-19. The overall study: Spain, Italy and the United States supplied samples that represented acute and convalescent COVID-19. Nucleic acid was either cDNA or gDNA, and it came from T cells, B-cell-depleted T cells, or PBMCs.

In its sample, this clone was seen a few times. Trimming stripped 5 bases from V and 2 bases from J, with 7 bases between. The length of the CDR3 is 13 residues. Germline CDR1 reads LNHDA; CDR2 reads SQIVND (reference sequence). Original processing notes: It was from reference gene primer amplification that nucleated cell counts were estimated. Some clones are missing from TCRdb's copy, which holds only in-frame ones; the method was immunoSEQ multiplex PCR. That table furnishes V, J and clone size, whereas the DNA furnished D and trimming. The sample gives about 110,000 clones, around three quarters of which show up once; around 8% is in the top ten.

Material for sequencing was peripheral blood. The receptor was isolated from a woman in her fifties or sixties with acute or convalescent COVID-19. The rearrangement links TRBV19 to TRBJ2-1; D ambiguous. In DNA, the CDR3 is TGTGCCAGTAGTGTCCAAACCTACAATGAGCAGTTCTTC. This sequence encodes CASSVQTYNEQFF.